Below, 14 T cell receptor beta chains from the same sample are listed, as sequenced in a study of cytomegalovirus exposure and HLA in healthy donors. The PCR had 60 Vbeta and 13 Jbeta primers. Repertoires were generated with immunoSEQ multiplex PCR, while TCRdb's copy carries only in-frame clones and drops some. This sample has about 130,000 clones; about four fifths occur once, and the top ten carry roughly 10%. Sequencing used PBMCs. The receptor set was obtained from a male donor in good health and CMV-seropositive.

This sequence joins TRBV19 and TRBJ1-5, with no clear D. The V gene's germline CDR1 is LNHDA and CDR2 SQIVND (reference sequence). There are 12 residues in the CDR3. V was trimmed by 7 bases and J by 5 bases, leaving 9 bases between them. CDR3 residues: CASTLGDQPQHF. The DNA for the CDR3 is TGTGCCAGTACCCTCGGAGATCAGCCCCAGCATTTT.

This chain links TRBV28 with TRBJ1-4, with D perhaps TRBD1 (5 bases). Per germline, CDR1 MDHEN and CDR2 SYDVKM. The CDR3 is 16 amino acids. The V end was cut by 10 bases, the J end by 4 bases, with 22 bases between. CDR3 sequence (DNA): TGTGCCACTGTAATGGGAGGGGCAGGGAGTAATGAAAAACTGTTTTTT. Translation gives CATVMGGAGSNEKLFF.

There are a few counts of this clone. The gene calls are TRBV6-6 and TRBJ2-5, with D maybe TRBD2 (6 bases). The CDR3 has 13 amino acids. Trimming pared 1 base from V and 5 bases from J, leaving 8 bases between. Germline V gives CDR1 MNHNY, CDR2 SVGAGI (reference sequence). CDR3 residues: CASSYWGRETQYF. The CDR3 DNA reads as TGTGCCAGCAGTTACTGGGGGAGGGAGACCCAGTACTTC.

The genes are TRBV7-3 and TRBJ2-7; D is uncertain. The CDR3 loop spans 15 amino acids. The germline CDR1 and CDR2 sequences are SGHTA and FQGTGA. V gave up 1 base and J gave up 4 bases, with 14 bases separating them. CDR3 DNA: TGTGCCAGCAGCTTAAGGGCATCAAGTGAATACGAGCAGTACTTC. It specifies CASSLRASSEYEQYF.

The chain has TRBV7-3 and TRBJ1-1, with TRBD1 as a possible D gene (5 bases). The CDR3 runs 13 residues. Per germline, CDR1 SGHTA and CDR2 FQGTGA. V was pared by 5 bases and J by 7 bases, with 14 bases between. In DNA form, the CDR3 reads TGTGCCAGCAGCCCGGGGGGTTCAGTTGAAGCTTTCTTT. Protein sequence: CASSPGGSVEAFF.

This rearrangement joins TRBV6-1 to TRBJ1-5, with unresolved D. Germline CDR1 and CDR2: MNHNS and SASEGT. Between the trimmed V and J ends, which lost 3 bases and 0 bases, there was a span of 6 bases. The CDR3 extends over 14 amino acids. CDR3 protein: CASSEFGSNQPQHF. The CDR3 region has the DNA TGTGCCAGCAGTGAGTTCGGTAGCAATCAGCCCCAGCATTTT.

The chain combines TRBV7-9 with TRBJ2-3, with 9 bases identical to TRBD1. This CDR3 has 16 amino acids. CDR1 is SEHNR and CDR2 is FQNEAQ in the germline V gene (reference sequence). The V gene end was trimmed by 8 bases and the J gene end by 3 bases; junction bases not matched to a gene: 12. The chain's CDR3 is CASSVSGTGKTDTQYF. The CDR3 bases are TGTGCCAGCTCCGTCTCCGGGACAGGGAAAACAGATACGCAGTATTTT. The full variable domain, its missing parts supplied by reference TRBV7-9 and TRBJ2-3, is DTGVSQNPRHKITKRGQNVTFRCDPISEHNRLYWYRQTLGQGPEFLTYFQNEAQLEKSRLLSDRFSAERPKGSFSTLEIQRTEQGDSAMYLCASSVSGTGKTDTQYFGPGTRLTVL.

This chain links TRBV29-1 with TRBJ2-7; D perhaps matches TRBD2 (5 bases). Germline V gene lookup returns CDR1 SQVTM and CDR2 ANQGSEA. The V and J ends lost 4 bases and 5 bases respectively, with 12 bases between them. CDR3 size: 12 residues. DNA for the CDR3: TGCAGCGTTGTCACTAGTACTGACGAGCAGTACTTC. This codes for CSVVTSTDEQYF.

The genes are TRBV7-9 and TRBJ2-7; possible D gene TRBD2, 6 bases. The V gene lost 6 bases and the J gene lost 3 bases, with 18 bases spanning the gap. This CDR3 region has 15 residues. Per the germline V gene, CDR1 is SEHNR and CDR2 is FQNEAQ (reference sequence). DNA of the CDR3: TGTGCCAGCAGTGGGGCGGGCACCGGGAGCTACGAGCAGTACTTC. As protein: CASSGAGTGSYEQYF.

The rearrangement joins TRBV5-1 to TRBJ2-1, with a weak D call TRBD2 (5 bases). V was shortened by 3 bases and J by 7 bases, with 8 bases between the two germline ends. The CDR3 is made up of 12 amino acids. Germline V gives CDR1 SGHRS, CDR2 YFSETQ. CDR3 region: CASSWEWNEQFF. The DNA for the CDR3 is TGCGCCAGCAGCTGGGAGTGGAATGAGCAGTTCTTC.

Here the CDR3 DNA reads TGTGCCAGCAGCTCCGGGACCTACGAGCAGTACTTC. The encoded protein is CASSSGTYEQYF. The chain has TRBV7-9 and TRBJ2-7; tentative D call: TRBD2 (5 bases). The V end was cut by 4 bases, the J end by 2 bases, with 6 bases between. Germline V gene data show CDR1 as SEHNR and CDR2 as FQNEAQ (reference sequence). The CDR3 length is 12 residues.

The V gene is TRBV28, the J gene TRBJ2-1; 9 nucleotides align to TRBD2. With V trimmed by 6 bases and J by 2 bases, 8 bases remained unmatched. The CDR3 has 16 amino acids. The V gene's germline CDR1 is MDHEN and CDR2 SYDVKM. In nucleotides, the CDR3 is TGTGCCAGCAGCCCCTCGGGACTAGCCCCCTACAATGAGCAGTTCTTC. Translated, it gives CASSPSGLAPYNEQFF.

The chain carries TRBV5-4 and TRBJ2-7; D remains ambiguous. Germline values: CDR1 SGHNT, CDR2 YYREEE (reference sequence). CDR3 length: 14 amino acids. The germline V and J ends were trimmed by 1 base and 0 bases, with 8 bases remaining between them. The CDR3 DNA follows: TGTGCCAGCAGCTTGCCAGCGCCCTCCTACGAGCAGTACTTC. Encoded protein: CASSLPAPSYEQYF.

Concerning this clone: A junction boundary mismatches the germline segment, possibly from a read error. The same CDR3 can be traced to other DNA sequences in this sample. The V call is TRBV4-3, the J call TRBJ2-1, with 9 bases fitting TRBD2. Germline V gene data show CDR1 as LGHNA and CDR2 as YSLEER. This CDR3 spans 17 amino acids. CDR3 amino acids: CASSQVDRREGRNEQFF. The DNA for the CDR3 is TGCGCCAGCAGTCAAGTAGATAGGCGGGAGGGACGCAATGAGCAGTTCTTC.